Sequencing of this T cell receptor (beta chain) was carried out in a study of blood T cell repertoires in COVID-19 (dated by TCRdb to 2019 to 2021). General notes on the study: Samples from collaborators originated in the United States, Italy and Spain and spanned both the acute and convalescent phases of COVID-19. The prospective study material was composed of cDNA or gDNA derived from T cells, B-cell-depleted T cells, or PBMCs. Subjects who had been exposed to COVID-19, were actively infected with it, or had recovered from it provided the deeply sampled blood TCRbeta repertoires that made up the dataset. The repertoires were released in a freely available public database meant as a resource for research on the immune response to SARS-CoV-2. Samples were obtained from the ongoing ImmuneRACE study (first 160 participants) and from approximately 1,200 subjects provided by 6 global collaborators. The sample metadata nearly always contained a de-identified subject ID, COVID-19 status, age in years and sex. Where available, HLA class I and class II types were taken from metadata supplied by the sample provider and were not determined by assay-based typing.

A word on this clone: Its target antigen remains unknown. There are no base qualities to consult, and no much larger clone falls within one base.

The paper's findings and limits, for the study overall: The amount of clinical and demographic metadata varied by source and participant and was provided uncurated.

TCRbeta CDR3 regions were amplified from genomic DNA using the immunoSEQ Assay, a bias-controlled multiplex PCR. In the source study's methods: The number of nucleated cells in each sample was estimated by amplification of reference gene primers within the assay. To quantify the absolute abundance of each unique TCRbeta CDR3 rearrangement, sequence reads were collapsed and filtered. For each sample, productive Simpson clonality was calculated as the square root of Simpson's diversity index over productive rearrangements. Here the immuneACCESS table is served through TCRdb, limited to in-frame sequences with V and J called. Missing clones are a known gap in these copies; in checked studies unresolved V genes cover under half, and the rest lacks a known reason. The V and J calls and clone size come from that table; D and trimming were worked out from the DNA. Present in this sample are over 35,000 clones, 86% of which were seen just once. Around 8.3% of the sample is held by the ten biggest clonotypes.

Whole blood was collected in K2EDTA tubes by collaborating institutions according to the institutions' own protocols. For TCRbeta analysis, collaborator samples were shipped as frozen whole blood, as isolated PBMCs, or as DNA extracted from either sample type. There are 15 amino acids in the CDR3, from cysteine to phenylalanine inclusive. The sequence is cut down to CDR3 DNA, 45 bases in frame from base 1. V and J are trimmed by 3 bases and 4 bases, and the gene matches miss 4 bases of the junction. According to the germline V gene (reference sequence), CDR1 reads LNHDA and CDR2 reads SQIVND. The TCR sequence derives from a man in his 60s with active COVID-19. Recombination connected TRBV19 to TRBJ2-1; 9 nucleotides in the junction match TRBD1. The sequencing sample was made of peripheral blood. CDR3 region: CASSMDRGEYNEQFF. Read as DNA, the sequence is TGTGCCAGTAGTATGGACAGGGGCGAATACAATGAGCAGTTCTTC.